A selection of T cell receptor beta chains follows, all from one sample in a study of T-cell memory formation after mild COVID-19. In TCRdb, the 5' RACE reads were re-called with MiXCR into one record per CDR3 protein. Among about 410,000 distinct CDR3 sequences listed, over 15% were seen once. Sequenced input: PBMCs or a T cell subset sorted from them (not recorded which). These receptors were collected from a young man who had mild COVID-19 (a few samples of this study predate the infection). Cell type and time point are not known. The conserved cysteine and the conserved F or W are not part of the CDR3 here.

V: TRBV7-2; J: TRBJ1-2; CDR3: ASSLELRWYYGYT
V: TRBV2; J: TRBJ2-7; CDR3: ASSTGLAGGRYEQY
V: TRBV18; J: TRBJ2-1; CDR3: ASSPTRDRGLNEQF
V: TRBV20-1; J: TRBJ2-5; CDR3: SAPGLGWTQY
V: TRBV6-5; J: TRBJ1-5; CDR3: ASSYTGVGQPQH
V: TRBV6-1; J: TRBJ2-3; CDR3: ASSDNGLQSDTQY
V: TRBV6-2/TRBV6-3; J: TRBJ2-1; CDR3: ASSYGSSGGPEQF
V: TRBV7-2; J: TRBJ2-5; CDR3: ASSVPGQGSETQY
V: TRBV12-3/TRBV12-4; J: TRBJ2-1; CDR3: ASSPEGDEQF
V: TRBV7-6; J: TRBJ2-3; CDR3: ASSFTSGGAFADTQY
V: TRBV7-8; J: TRBJ1-1; CDR3: ASSDSSRGTEAF
V: TRBV20-1; J: TRBJ2-7; CDR3: SVRRLLQYEQY
V: TRBV15; J: TRBJ2-7; CDR3: ATSREFGTGMAYEQY
V: TRBV7-6; J: TRBJ1-1; CDR3: ASSLEGIGTEAF
V: TRBV24-1; J: TRBJ2-1; CDR3: ATSEPSGGYNEQF
V: TRBV12-3/TRBV12-4; J: TRBJ2-4; CDR3: ASSPLAGGRGFSKNIQY
V: TRBV28; J: TRBJ2-4; CDR3: ASSLGQVAKNIQY
V: TRBV5-1; J: TRBJ1-1; CDR3: ASSQTGGSTKAF
V: TRBV7-9; J: TRBJ1-1; CDR3: ASSVTGLGTEAF
V: TRBV6-5; J: TRBJ1-1; CDR3: ASSYWTGREAF
V: TRBV7-3; J: TRBJ1-6; CDR3: ASSLSQGGSPLH
V: TRBV6-2/TRBV6-3; J: TRBJ1-5; CDR3: ASKKSPHTRDSNNQPQH
V: TRBV4-3; J: TRBJ2-6; CDR3: ASSQDYEGAGANVLT
V: TRBV7-9; J: TRBJ1-2; CDR3: ASSSHRGSRGYT
V: TRBV19; J: TRBJ2-4; CDR3: ASSLTGTGGDIQY
V: TRBV5-1; J: TRBJ2-3; CDR3: ASSLAPGGAEDTQY
V: TRBV10-3; J: TRBJ2-1; CDR3: AISDRGQPYNEQF
V: TRBV4-3; J: TRBJ2-2; CDR3: ASSHEGLAGAGELF
V: TRBV4-3; J: TRBJ2-3; CDR3: ASSQGTSGGGDTQY
V: TRBV6-2/TRBV6-3; J: TRBJ2-2; CDR3: ASSYERLAGSTPNTGELF
V: TRBV29-1; J: TRBJ1-1; CDR3: SVDRGRNTEAF
V: TRBV4-1; J: TRBJ2-1; CDR3: ASSRLAGGIYNEQF
V: TRBV28; J: TRBJ2-2; CDR3: ASRGAQRGELF
V: TRBV9; J: TRBJ2-3; CDR3: ASSGDVRRGTDTQY
V: TRBV6-2/TRBV6-3; J: TRBJ2-4; CDR3: ASLGWELAKNIQY
V: TRBV20-1; J: TRBJ2-3; CDR3: SVSGVTSTDTQY